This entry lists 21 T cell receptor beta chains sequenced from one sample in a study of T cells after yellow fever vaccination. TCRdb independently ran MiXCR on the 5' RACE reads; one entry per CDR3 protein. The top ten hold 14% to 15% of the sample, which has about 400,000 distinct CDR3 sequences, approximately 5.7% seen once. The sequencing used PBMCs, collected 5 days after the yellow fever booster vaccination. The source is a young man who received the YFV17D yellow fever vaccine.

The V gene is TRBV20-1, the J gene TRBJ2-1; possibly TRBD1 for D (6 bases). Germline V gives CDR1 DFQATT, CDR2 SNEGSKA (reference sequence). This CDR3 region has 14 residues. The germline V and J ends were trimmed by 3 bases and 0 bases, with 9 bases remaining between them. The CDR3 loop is CSARQGISYNEQFF. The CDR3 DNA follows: TGCAGTGCTAGGCAGGGGATCTCCTACAATGAGCAGTTCTTC.

CDR3 residues: CASSLEGPGETQYF. The CDR3 nucleotides are TGCGCCAGCAGCTTGGAAGGACCGGGAGAGACCCAGTACTTC. The chain employs TRBV5-1 and TRBJ2-5, with D unresolved. V lost 0 bases to trimming and J lost 4 bases, with 10 bases between them. Germline V gives CDR1 SGHRS, CDR2 YFSETQ. There are 14 residues in the CDR3.

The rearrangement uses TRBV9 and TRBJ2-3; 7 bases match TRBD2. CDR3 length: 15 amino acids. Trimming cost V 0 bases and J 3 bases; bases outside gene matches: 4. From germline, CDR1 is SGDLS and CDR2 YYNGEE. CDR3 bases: TGTGCCAGCAGCGTAGGCGGGAGATTGACAGATACGCAGTATTTT. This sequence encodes CASSVGGRLTDTQYF.

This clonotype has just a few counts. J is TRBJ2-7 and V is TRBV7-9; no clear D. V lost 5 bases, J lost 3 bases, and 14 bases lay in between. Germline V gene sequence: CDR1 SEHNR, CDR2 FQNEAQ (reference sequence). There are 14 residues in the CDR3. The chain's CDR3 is CASSVIGPNYEQYF. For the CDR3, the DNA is TGTGCCAGCAGCGTAATAGGACCCAACTACGAGCAGTACTTC.

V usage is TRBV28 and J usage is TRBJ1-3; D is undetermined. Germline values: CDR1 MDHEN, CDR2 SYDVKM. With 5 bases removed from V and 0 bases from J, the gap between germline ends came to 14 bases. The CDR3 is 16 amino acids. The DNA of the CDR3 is TGTGCCAGCAGTCCCACAGACCTGACCTCTGGAAACACCATATATTTT. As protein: CASSPTDLTSGNTIYF. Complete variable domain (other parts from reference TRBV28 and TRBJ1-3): DVKVTQSSRYLVKRTGEKVFLECVQDMDHENMFWYRQDPGLGLRLIYFSYDVKMKEKGDIPEGYSVSREKKERFSLILESASTNQTSMYLCASSPTDLTSGNTIYFGEGSWLTVV.

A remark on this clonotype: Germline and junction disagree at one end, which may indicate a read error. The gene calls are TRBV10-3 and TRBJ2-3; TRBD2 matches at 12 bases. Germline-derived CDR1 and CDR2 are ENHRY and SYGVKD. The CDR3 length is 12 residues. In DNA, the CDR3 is TGCGCTAGCGGGAGGGCGTTAGATACGCAGTATTTT. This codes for CASGRALDTQYF.

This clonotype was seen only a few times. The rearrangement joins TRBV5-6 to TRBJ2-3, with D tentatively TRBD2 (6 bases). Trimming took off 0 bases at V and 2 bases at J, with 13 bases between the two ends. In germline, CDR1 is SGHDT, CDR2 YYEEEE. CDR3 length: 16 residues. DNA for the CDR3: TGTGCCAGCAGCTTGGTGGCGGACTACGACACAGATACGCAGTATTTT. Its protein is CASSLVADYDTDTQYF. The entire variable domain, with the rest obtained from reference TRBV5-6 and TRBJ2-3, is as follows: DAGVTQSPTHLIKTRGQQVTLRCSPKSGHDTVSWYQQALGQGPQFIFQYYEEEERQRGNFPDRFSGHQFPNYSSELNVNALLLGDSALYLCASSLVADYDTDTQYFGPGTRLTVL.

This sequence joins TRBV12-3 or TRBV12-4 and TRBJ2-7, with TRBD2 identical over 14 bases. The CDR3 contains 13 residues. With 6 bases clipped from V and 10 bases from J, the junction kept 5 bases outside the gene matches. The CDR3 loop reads CASRGLAGEHQYF. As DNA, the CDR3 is TGTGCCAGCAGGGGACTAGCGGGAGAACACCAGTACTTC.

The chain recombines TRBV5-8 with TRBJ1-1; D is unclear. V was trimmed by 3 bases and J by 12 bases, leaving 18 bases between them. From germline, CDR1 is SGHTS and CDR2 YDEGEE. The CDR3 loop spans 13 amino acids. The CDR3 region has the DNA TGTGCCAGCAGCTCCACCCGGACCGGTAACCCTTTCTTT. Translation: CASSSTRTGNPFF.

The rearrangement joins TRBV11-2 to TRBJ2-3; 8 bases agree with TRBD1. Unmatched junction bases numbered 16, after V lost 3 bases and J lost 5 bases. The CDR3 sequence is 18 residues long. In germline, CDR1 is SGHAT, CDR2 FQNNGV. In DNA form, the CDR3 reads TGTGCCAGCAGCTTCCGTTACCCTTTAGGGGGACAGGTAGATACGCAGTATTTT. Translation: CASSFRYPLGGQVDTQYF.

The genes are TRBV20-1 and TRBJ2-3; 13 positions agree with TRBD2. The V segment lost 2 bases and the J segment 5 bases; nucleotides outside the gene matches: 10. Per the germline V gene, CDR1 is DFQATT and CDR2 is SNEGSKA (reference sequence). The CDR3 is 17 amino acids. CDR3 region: CSARPGLLAGGLDTQYF. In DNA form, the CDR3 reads TGCAGTGCTAGACCCGGCCTACTAGCGGGAGGGCTAGATACGCAGTATTTT.

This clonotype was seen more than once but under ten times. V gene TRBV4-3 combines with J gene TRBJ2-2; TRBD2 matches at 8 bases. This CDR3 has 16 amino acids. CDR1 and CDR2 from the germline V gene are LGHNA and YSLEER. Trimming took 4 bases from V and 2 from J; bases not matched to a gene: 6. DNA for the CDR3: TGCGCCAGCAGCCCCGGGGGGGGGTTTAACACCGGGGAGCTGTTTTTT. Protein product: CASSPGGGFNTGELFF.

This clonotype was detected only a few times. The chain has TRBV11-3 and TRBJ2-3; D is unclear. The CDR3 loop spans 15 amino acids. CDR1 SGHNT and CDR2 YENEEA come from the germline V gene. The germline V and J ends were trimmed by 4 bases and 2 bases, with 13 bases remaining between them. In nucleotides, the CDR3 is TGTGCCAGCAGCTCCGGTGGCCCGGACACAGATACGCAGTATTTT. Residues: CASSSGGPDTDTQYF.

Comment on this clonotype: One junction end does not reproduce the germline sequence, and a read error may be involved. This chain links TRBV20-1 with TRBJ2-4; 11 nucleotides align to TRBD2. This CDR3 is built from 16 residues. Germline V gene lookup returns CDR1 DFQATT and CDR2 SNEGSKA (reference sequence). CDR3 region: CCARQSSGRTINIQYF. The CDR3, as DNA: TGCTGTGCTAGACAATCTAGCGGGAGGACCATAAACATTCAGTACTTC.

CDR3 sequence: CASRPGQAGYGYTF. In DNA, the CDR3 is TGTGCCAGCAGACCGGGACAGGCGGGCTATGGCTACACCTTC. The V gene is TRBV2, the J gene TRBJ1-2, with 8 bases fitting TRBD1. J gave up 4 bases and V 6 bases, and 7 bases lay outside the gene matches. The CDR3 extends over 14 amino acids. Germline V lookup: CDR1 SNHLY, CDR2 FYNNEI.

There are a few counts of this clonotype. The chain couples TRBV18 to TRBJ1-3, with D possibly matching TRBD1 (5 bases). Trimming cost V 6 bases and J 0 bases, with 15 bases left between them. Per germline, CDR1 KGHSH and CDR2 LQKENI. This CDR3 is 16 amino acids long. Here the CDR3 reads CASSIPGPSSGNTIYF. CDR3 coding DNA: TGTGCCAGCTCGATTCCGGGACCGAGCTCTGGAAACACCATATATTTT. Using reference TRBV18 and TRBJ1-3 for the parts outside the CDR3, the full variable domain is NAGVMQNPRHLVRRRGQEARLRCSPMKGHSHVYWYRQLPEEGLKFMVYLQKENIIDESGMPKERFSAEFPKEGPSILRIQQVVRGDSAAYFCASSIPGPSSGNTIYFGEGSWLTVV.

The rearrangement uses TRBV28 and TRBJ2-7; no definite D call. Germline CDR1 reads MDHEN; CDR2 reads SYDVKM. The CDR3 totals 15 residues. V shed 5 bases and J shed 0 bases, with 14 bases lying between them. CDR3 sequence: CASSQLMKGSYEQYF. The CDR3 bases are TGTGCCAGCAGTCAGCTCATGAAGGGCTCCTACGAGCAGTACTTC.

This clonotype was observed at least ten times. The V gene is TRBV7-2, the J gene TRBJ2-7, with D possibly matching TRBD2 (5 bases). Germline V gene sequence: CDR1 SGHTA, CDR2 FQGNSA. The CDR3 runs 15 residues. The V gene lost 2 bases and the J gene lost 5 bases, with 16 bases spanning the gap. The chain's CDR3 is CASSLPRTTSDEQYF. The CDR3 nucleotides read TGTGCCAGCAGCTTACCCAGAACTACTAGTGACGAGCAGTACTTC. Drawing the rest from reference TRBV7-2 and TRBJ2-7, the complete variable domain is GAGVSQSPSNKVTEKGKDVELRCDPISGHTALYWYRQSLGQGLEFLIYFQGNSAPDKSGLPSDRFSAERTGGSVSTLTIQRTQQEDSAVYLCASSLPRTTSDEQYFGPGTRLTVT.

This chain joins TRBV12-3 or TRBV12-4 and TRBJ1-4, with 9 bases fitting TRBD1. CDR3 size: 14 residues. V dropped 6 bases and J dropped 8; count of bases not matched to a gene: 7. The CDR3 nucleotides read TGTGCCAGCAGAAAGACAGGGGGGAACGAAAAACTGTTTTTT. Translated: CASRKTGGNEKLFF.

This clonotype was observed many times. CDR3 in amino acids: CASSLSGTSANEQFF. The CDR3 DNA reads TGTGCCAGCAGTTTGTCCGGGACTAGCGCCAATGAGCAGTTCTTC. The gene calls are TRBV12-3 or TRBV12-4 and TRBJ2-1; 10 nucleotides align to TRBD2. J was trimmed by 6 bases and V by 3 bases; bases with no gene match: 5. CDR3 length: 15 residues.

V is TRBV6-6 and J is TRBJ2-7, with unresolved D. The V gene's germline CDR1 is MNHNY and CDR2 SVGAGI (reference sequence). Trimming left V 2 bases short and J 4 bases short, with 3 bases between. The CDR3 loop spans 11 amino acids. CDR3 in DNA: TGTGCCAGCAGTTACCAGTACGAGCAGTACTTC. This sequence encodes CASSYQYEQYF.